The 11 T cell receptor beta chains presented below share a single source sample, sequenced in a study of blood T cell repertoires in COVID-19. TCRdb keeps only in-frame clones here, not all; method: immunoSEQ multiplex PCR. The sample holds some 190,000 clones, around 85% seen once. Material for sequencing was peripheral blood. All receptors come from a man between 60 and 75 years old with acute or convalescent COVID-19.

This rearrangement joins TRBV9 to TRBJ1-6; D may be TRBD1 (5 bases). The V end was cut by 0 bases, the J end by 10 bases, with 11 bases between. The germline CDR1 and CDR2 sequences are SGDLS and YYNGEE. This CDR3 is 14 amino acids long. CDR3 residues: CASSVDGAGSPLHF. In DNA form, the CDR3 reads TGTGCCAGCAGCGTAGATGGGGCAGGGTCACCCCTCCACTTT.

This clone was detected a few times. The chain combines TRBV7-9 with TRBJ1-2; 8 nucleotides line up with TRBD1. The CDR3 is 13 residues long. V was clipped by 5 bases and J by 8 bases; unmatched bases: 7. Per the germline V gene, CDR1 is SEHNR and CDR2 is FQNEAQ (reference sequence). CDR3 sequence: CASSPRTGTGYTF. The CDR3 nucleotides are TGTGCCAGCAGCCCGAGGACAGGGACCGGCTACACCTTC. The variable domain in full, completed from reference TRBV7-9 and TRBJ1-2, reads DTGVSQNPRHKITKRGQNVTFRCDPISEHNRLYWYRQTLGQGPEFLTYFQNEAQLEKSRLLSDRFSAERPKGSFSTLEIQRTEQGDSAMYLCASSPRTGTGYTFGSGTRLTVV.

The chain uses TRBV19 and TRBJ2-6; a possible D gene is TRBD2 (5 bases). The germline V gene encodes CDR1 LNHDA and CDR2 SQIVND (reference sequence). The CDR3 runs to 15 residues. V lost 5 bases, J lost 4 bases, and 12 bases lay in between. CDR3 protein: CASSLRGSGANVLTF. CDR3 coding DNA: TGTGCCAGTAGTCTCAGAGGGTCCGGGGCCAACGTCCTGACTTTC.

The chain uses TRBV7-9 and TRBJ1-2; D unclear. This CDR3 has 12 residues. V dropped 8 bases and J dropped 2 bases, with 9 bases sitting between them. Germline assignment: CDR1 SEHNR and CDR2 FQNEAQ (reference sequence). The CDR3 bases are TGTGCCAGCGAGGGTTTGAACTATGGCTACACCTTC. Translating gives CASEGLNYGYTF. Filled out from reference TRBV7-9 and TRBJ1-2, the complete variable domain reads DTGVSQNPRHKITKRGQNVTFRCDPISEHNRLYWYRQTLGQGPEFLTYFQNEAQLEKSRLLSDRFSAERPKGSFSTLEIQRTEQGDSAMYLCASEGLNYGYTFGSGTRLTVV.

The chain carries TRBV19 and TRBJ2-1, with 10 bases lining up with TRBD1. Germline V lookup: CDR1 LNHDA, CDR2 SQIVND (reference sequence). The CDR3 covers 13 residues. Losses at the gene ends were 0 bases for V and 12 bases for J; bases not matched to a gene: 2. CDR3 nucleotide sequence: TGTGCCAGTAGTATAGACCGGGACAGGGGGCAGTTCTTC. Translating it yields CASSIDRDRGQFF. Complete variable domain (other parts from reference TRBV19 and TRBJ2-1): DGGITQSPKYLFRKEGQNVTLSCEQNLNHDAMYWYRQDPGQGLRLIYYSQIVNDFQKGDIAEGYSVSREKKESFPLTVTSAQKNPTAFYLCASSIDRDRGQFFGPGTRLTVL.

The J gene is TRBJ2-3, the V gene TRBV19; 8 bases are a match to TRBD1. Germline V gene lookup returns CDR1 LNHDA and CDR2 SQIVND (reference sequence). This CDR3 has 14 amino acids. After removal of 9 bases from V and 0 bases from J, the junction contained 5 bases not matched to a gene. In nucleotides, the CDR3 is TGTGCCAGCTCTGACAGGGGAAGCACAGATACGCAGTATTTT. Its protein is CASSDRGSTDTQYF.

V is TRBV3-1 (or the pseudogene TRBV3-2) and J is TRBJ2-5; no reliable D call. Trimming pared 3 bases from V and 8 bases from J, leaving 16 bases between. Germline V gene sequence: CDR1 LGHDT, CDR2 YNNKEL (reference sequence). The CDR3 covers 14 residues. The CDR3, as DNA: TGTGCCAGCAGCCACTCTGCGGCCGGTGGAACCCAGTACTTC. Protein: CASSHSAAGGTQYF.

This clone came up a few times. The rearrangement joins TRBV19 to TRBJ2-5; 7 bases align to TRBD2. The CDR3 consists of 13 residues. Germline-derived CDR1 and CDR2 are LNHDA and SQIVND (reference sequence). V was clipped by 6 bases and J by 5 bases; unmatched bases: 6. CDR3 coding DNA: TGTGCCAGTAGCGTTGGGGGAGGGGAGACCCAGTACTTC. Amino acid sequence: CASSVGGGETQYF.

This clone has a single count. The V and J genes are TRBV19 and TRBJ2-7, with D tentatively TRBD2 (5 bases). V was pared by 3 bases and J by 4 bases, with 10 bases between. Germline CDR1 reads LNHDA; CDR2 reads SQIVND (reference sequence). The CDR3 loop spans 13 amino acids. The CDR3 bases are TGTGCCAGTAGTATGGAGGCGCCGTACGAGCAGTACTTC. This translates into CASSMEAPYEQYF. The full variable domain, its missing parts supplied by reference TRBV19 and TRBJ2-7, is DGGITQSPKYLFRKEGQNVTLSCEQNLNHDAMYWYRQDPGQGLRLIYYSQIVNDFQKGDIAEGYSVSREKKESFPLTVTSAQKNPTAFYLCASSMEAPYEQYFGPGTRLTVT.

CDR3 sequence (DNA): TGTGCCAGTAGTGGGATTCAGGGGAGTTATTCACCCCTCCACTTT. Translation: CASSGIQGSYSPLHF. The chain couples TRBV19 to TRBJ1-6, with a possible D match to TRBD1 (6 bases). Germline CDR1 LNHDA, CDR2 SQIVND (reference sequence). This CDR3 is built from 15 residues. Trimming pared 5 bases from V and 8 bases from J, leaving 16 bases between.

This clone appeared a few times. CDR3 DNA: TGTGCCAGCAGCGTAGAATGGACAGGGGGCCGCACAGATACGCAGTATTTT. It is translated as CASSVEWTGGRTDTQYF. The V gene is TRBV9, the J gene TRBJ2-3; 11 nucleotides agree with TRBD1. The germline CDR1 and CDR2 sequences are SGDLS and YYNGEE. V shed 0 bases and J 1 base; nucleotides not matched to a gene: 4. This CDR3 has 17 residues.